The clone carrying this T cell receptor (beta chain) was recorded once. What it recognizes is unknown. This record comes from a study of cytomegalovirus exposure and HLA in healthy donors. The CDR3 is made up of 14 amino acids. Germline trimming cut 4 bases from V and 6 bases from J; bases unmatched to any gene: 4. The germline V gene has CDR1 SGHRS and CDR2 YFSETQ. General observations from the study: Investigators reported under 200 TCR beta chains as tied to cytomegalovirus. Productive status was seen about 87% or about 30% of the time for most TCR beta V segments in an earlier analysis. Reportedly, HLA-A and HLA-B alleles of most subjects were accurately predicted from TCR beta.

PCR used 60 Vbeta primers and 13 Jbeta primers. Data came from immunoSEQ multiplex PCR; TCRdb stores just in-frame clones and leaves some out. Among under 150,000 clones listed, 75% to 90% were seen once. The rearrangement joins TRBV5-1 to TRBJ2-2; 9 nucleotides align to TRBD1. Sequencing input: PBMCs. This sequence was found in a middle-aged man in good health and CMV-seronegative. The CDR3 DNA sequence: TGCGCCAGCAGCGCGGACAGGGGAGCCGGGGAGCTGTTTTTT. Its protein product is CASSADRGAGELFF.